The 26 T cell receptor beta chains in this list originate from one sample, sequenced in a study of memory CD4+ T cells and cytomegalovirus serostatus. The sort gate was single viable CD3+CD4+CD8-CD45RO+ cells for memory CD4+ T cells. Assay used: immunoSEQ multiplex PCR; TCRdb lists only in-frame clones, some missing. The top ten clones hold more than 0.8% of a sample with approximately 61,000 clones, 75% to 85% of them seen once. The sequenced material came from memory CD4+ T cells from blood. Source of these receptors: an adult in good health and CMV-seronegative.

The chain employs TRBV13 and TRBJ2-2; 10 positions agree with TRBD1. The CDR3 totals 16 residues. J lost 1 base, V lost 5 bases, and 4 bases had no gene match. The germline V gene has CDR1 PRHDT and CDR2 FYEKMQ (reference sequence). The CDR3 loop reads CASSPWDRGNTGELFF. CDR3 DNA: TGTGCCAGCAGCCCGTGGGACAGGGGGAACACCGGGGAGCTGTTTTTT.

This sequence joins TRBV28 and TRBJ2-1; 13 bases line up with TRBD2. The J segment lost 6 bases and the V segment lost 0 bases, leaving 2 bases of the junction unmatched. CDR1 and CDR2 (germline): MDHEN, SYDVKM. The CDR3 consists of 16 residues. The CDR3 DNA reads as TGTGCCAGCAGTTTATGGACTAGCGGGAGGCCCAATGAGCAGTTCTTC. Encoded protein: CASSLWTSGRPNEQFF.

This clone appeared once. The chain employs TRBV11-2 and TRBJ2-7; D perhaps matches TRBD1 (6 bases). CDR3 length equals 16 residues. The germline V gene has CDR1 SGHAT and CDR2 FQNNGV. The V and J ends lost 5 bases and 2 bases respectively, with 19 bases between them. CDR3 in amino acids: CASSPLNYREPYEQYF. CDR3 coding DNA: TGTGCCAGCAGCCCACTAAACTACAGGGAACCCTACGAGCAGTACTTC.

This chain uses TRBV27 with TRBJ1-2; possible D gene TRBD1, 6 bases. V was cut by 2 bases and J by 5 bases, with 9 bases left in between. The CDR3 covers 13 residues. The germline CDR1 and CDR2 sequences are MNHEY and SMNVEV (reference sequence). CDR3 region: CASSLQQGYGYTF. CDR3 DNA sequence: TGTGCCAGCAGTTTACAGCAGGGGTATGGCTACACCTTC.

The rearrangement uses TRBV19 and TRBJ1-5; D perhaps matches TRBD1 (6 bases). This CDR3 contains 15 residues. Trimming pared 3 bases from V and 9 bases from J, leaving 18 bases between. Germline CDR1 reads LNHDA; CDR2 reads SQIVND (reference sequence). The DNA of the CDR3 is TGTGCCAGTAGTATCCCATCTACAGGGTTGTTGCCCCAGCATTTT. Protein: CASSIPSTGLLPQHF.

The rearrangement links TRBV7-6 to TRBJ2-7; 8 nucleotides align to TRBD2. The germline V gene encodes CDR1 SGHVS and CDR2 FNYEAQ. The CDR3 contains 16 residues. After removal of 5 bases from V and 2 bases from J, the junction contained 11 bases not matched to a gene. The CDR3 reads CASSPRGGRGTYEQYF. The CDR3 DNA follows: TGTGCCAGCAGCCCTCGGGGGGGCAGGGGCACCTACGAGCAGTACTTC.

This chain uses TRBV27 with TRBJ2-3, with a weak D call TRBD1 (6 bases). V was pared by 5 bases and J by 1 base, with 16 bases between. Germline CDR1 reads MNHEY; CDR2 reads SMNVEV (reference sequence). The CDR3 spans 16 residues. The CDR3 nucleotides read TGTGCCAGCAGTCGCCGGACAGCTGGGGGCACAGATACGCAGTATTTT. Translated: CASSRRTAGGTDTQYF.

The CDR3 region is CASSWVDSNQPQHF. CDR3 DNA sequence: TGTGCCAGCAGTTGGGTAGATAGCAATCAGCCCCAGCATTTT. J is TRBJ1-5 and V is TRBV6-5, with D unresolved. The CDR3 runs to 14 residues. V was clipped by 4 bases and J by 0 bases, with 7 bases between them. The germline gives CDR1 MNHEY, CDR2 SVGAGI.

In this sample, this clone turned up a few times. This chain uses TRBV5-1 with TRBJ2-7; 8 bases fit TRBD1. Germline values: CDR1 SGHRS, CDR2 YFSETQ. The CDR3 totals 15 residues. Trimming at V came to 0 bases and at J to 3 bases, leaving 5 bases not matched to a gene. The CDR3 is CASSLVTGAVYEQYF. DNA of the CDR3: TGCGCCAGCAGCTTGGTGACAGGGGCTGTCTACGAGCAGTACTTC.

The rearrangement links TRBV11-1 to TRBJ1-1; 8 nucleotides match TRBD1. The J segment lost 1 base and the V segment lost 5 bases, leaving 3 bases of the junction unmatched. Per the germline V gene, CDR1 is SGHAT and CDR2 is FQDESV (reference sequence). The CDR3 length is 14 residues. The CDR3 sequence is CASSLGQGNTEAFF. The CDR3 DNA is TGTGCCAGCAGCCTCGGACAGGGGAACACTGAAGCTTTCTTT.

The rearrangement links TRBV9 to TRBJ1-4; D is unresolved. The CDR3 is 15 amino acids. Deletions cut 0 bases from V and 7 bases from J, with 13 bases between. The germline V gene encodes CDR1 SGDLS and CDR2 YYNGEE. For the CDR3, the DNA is TGTGCCAGCAGCGTAGAGGGCACGTCAGGTGAAAAACTGTTTTTT. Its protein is CASSVEGTSGEKLFF.

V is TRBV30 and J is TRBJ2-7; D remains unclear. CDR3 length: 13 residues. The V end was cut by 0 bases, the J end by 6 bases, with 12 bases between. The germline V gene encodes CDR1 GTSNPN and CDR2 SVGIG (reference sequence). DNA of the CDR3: TGTGCCTGGAGTGTACTTCCCGGGCCCGAGCAGTACTTC. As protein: CAWSVLPGPEQYF.

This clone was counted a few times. CDR3 sequence reads: CASSLSGMNTEAFF. As DNA, the CDR3 is TGTGCCAGCAGTTTATCCGGTATGAACACTGAAGCTTTCTTT. The rearrangement uses TRBV27 and TRBJ1-1; D is unclear. Germline CDR1 and CDR2: MNHEY and SMNVEV (reference sequence). The CDR3 sequence is 14 residues long. V was shortened by 0 bases and J by 0 bases, with 5 bases between the two germline ends.

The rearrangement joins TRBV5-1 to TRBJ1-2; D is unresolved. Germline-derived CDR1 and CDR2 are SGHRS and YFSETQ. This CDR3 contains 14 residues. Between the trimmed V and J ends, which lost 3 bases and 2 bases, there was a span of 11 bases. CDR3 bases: TGCGCCAGCAGCTCGGAATCAGCGAACTATGGCTACACCTTC. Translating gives CASSSESANYGYTF. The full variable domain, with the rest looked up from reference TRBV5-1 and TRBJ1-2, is KAGVTQTPRYLIKTRGQQVTLSCSPISGHRSVSWYQQTPGQGLQFLFEYFSETQRNKGNFPGRFSGRQFSNSRSEMNVSTLELGDSALYLCASSSESANYGYTFGSGTRLTVV.

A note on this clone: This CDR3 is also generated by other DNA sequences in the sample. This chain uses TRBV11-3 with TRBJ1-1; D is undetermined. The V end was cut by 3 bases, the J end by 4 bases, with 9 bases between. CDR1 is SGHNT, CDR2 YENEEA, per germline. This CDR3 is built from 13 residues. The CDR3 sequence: CASSLGATTEAFF. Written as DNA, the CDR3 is TGTGCCAGCAGCTTGGGTGCGACCACTGAAGCTTTCTTT.

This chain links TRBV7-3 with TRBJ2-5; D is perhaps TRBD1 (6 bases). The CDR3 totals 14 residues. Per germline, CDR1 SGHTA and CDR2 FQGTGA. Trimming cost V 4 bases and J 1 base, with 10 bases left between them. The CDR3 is CASSSTGFQETQYF. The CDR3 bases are TGTGCCAGCAGCTCGACAGGATTCCAAGAGACCCAGTACTTC.

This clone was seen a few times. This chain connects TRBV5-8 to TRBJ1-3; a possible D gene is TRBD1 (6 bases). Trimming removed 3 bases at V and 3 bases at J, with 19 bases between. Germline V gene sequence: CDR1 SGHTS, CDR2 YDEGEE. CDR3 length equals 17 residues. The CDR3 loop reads CASSWEAGAMGGNTIYF. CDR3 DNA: TGTGCCAGCAGCTGGGAAGCAGGGGCGATGGGTGGAAACACCATATATTTT.

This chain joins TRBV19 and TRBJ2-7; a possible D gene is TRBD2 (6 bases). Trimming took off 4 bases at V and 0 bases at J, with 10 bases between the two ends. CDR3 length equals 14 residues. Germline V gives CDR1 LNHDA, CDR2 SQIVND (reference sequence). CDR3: CASSRDSASYEQYF. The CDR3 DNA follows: TGTGCCAGTAGTAGGGACTCAGCCTCCTACGAGCAGTACTTC.

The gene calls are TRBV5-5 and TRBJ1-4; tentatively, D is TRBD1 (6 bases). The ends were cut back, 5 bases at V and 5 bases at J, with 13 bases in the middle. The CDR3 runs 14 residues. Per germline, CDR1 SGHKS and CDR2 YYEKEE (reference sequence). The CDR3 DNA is TGTGCCAGCAGTAAACAGGGTCCAAATGAAAAACTGTTTTTT. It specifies CASSKQGPNEKLFF.

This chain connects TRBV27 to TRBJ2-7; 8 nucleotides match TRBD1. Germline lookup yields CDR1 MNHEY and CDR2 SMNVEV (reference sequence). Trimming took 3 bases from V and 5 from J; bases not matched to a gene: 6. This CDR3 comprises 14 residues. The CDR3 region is CASSFYDRGDEQYF. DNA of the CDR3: TGTGCCAGCAGTTTTTATGACAGGGGAGACGAGCAGTACTTC.

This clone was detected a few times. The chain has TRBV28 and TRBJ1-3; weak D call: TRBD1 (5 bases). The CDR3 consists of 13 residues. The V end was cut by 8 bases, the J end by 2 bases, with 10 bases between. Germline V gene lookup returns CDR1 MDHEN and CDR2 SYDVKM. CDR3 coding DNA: TGTGCCAGCGAACGGGGGGCTGGAAACACCATATATTTT. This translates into CASERGAGNTIYF.

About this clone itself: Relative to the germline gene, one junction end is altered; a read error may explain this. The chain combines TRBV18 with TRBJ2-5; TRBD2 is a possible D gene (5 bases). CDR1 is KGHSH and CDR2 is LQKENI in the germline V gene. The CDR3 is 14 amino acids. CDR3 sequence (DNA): TGTGCCAGCACACCCCAGACTACTCAAGAGACCCAGTACTTC. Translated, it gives CASTPQTTQETQYF.

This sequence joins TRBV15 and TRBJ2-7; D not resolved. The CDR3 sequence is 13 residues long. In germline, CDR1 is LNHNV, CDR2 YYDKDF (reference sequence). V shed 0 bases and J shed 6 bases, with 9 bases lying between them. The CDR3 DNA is TGTGCCACCAGCAGAGATCCAGGTGGCGAGCAGTACTTC. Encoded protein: CATSRDPGGEQYF.

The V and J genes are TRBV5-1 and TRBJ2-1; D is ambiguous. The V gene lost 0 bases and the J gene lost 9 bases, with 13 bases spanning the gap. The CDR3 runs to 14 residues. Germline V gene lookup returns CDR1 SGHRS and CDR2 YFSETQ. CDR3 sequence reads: CASSLEVSKGEQFF. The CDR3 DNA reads TGCGCCAGCAGCTTGGAGGTTAGTAAGGGTGAGCAGTTCTTC.

CDR3 sequence reads: CASSLVGGGNNEQFF. DNA of the CDR3: TGTGCCAGCAGCTTAGTAGGCGGGGGGAACAATGAGCAGTTCTTC. V is TRBV7-9 and J is TRBJ2-1; 8 bases align to TRBD2. The CDR3 length is 15 residues. CDR1 is SEHNR and CDR2 is FQNEAQ in the germline V gene (reference sequence). The V and J ends lost 1 base and 5 bases, in that order; junction bases with no gene match: 4.

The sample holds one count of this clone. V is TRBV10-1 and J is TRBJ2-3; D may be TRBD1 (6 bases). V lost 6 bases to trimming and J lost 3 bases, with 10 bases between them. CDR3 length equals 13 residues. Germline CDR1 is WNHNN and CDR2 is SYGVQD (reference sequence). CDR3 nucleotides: TGCGCCAGCAGCCTTACAGGGACAGATACGCAGTATTTT. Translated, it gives CASSLTGTDTQYF.